This T cell receptor beta chain was observed in a study of identical twins. General study points: Excess sharing between twins was weaker in beta out-of-frame sequences.

Template switching added a universal primer binding site, and final cDNA carried unique molecular identifiers. One entry per CDR3 protein results from TCRdb running MiXCR on the 5' RACE reads. In the table there are about 340,000 distinct CDR3 sequences, 8.5% to 10% of which are singletons. Concerning this clonotype: The antigen is not known.

The V gene end was trimmed by 2 bases and the J gene end by 5 bases; junction bases not matched to a gene: 6. The CDR3 is 14 residues long. Looked up from germline, CDR1 is SGHRS and CDR2 is YFSETQ. The sequenced material came from naive T cells sorted from blood. The chain carries TRBV5-1 and TRBJ2-5; 7 bases are shared with TRBD2. The sequence was collected from a woman aged 45-60 years in good health. CDR3 sequence reads: CASSFSGGGETQYF. In DNA, the CDR3 is TGCGCCAGCAGCTTCTCGGGAGGAGGGGAGACCCAGTACTTC. Full variable domain (outside the CDR3, taken from reference TRBV5-1 and TRBJ2-5): KAGVTQTPRYLIKTRGQQVTLSCSPISGHRSVSWYQQTPGQGLQFLFEYFSETQRNKGNFPGRFSGRQFSNSRSEMNVSTLELGDSALYLCASSFSGGGETQYFGPGTRLLVL.